This entry is about one T cell receptor beta chain. Its specificity is unknown. Libraries were prepared by immunoSEQ multiplex PCR; TCRdb keeps only in-frame clonotypes and omits some of them. The sample shows fewer than 150,000 clones, 85% to 95% of them seen only once. This specimen comes from a study of T cell responses to AZD1222 COVID-19 vaccine. Study conclusions and caveats: The repertoires were collected only after the peak T cell response.

V gave up 1 base and J gave up 0 bases, with 12 bases separating them. This CDR3 comprises 16 residues. Germline assignment: CDR1 LGHNA and CDR2 YSLEER. The V call is TRBV4-3, the J call TRBJ2-5; D is unclear. The sequence came from an adult in good health. Here the sequenced sample was peripheral blood, taken on day 0 of AZD1222 vaccination. DNA of the CDR3: TGCGCCAGCAGCCAAGTATCGTCCACGAACCAAGAGACCCAGTACTTC. Protein sequence: CASSQVSSTNQETQYF.